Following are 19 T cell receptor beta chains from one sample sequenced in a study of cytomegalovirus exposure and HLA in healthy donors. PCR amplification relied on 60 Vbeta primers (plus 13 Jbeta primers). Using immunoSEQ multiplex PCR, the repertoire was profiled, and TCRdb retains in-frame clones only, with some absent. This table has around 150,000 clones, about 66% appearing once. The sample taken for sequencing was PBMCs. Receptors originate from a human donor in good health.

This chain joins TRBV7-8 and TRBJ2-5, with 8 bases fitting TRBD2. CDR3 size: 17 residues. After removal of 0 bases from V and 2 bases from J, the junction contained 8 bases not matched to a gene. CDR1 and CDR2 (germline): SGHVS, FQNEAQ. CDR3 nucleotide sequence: TGTGCCAGCAGCTTAGCTCCTGGACTAGCAGTACAAGAGACCCAGTACTTC. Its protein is CASSLAPGLAVQETQYF.

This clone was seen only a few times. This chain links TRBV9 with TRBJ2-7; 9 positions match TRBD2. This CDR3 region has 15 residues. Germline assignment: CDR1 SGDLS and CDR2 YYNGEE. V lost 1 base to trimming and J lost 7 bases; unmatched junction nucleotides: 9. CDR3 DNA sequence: TGTGCCAGCAGCGTATCTAGCGGGATTCCGGGGGAGCAGTACTTC. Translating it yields CASSVSSGIPGEQYF.

In DNA form, the CDR3 reads TGTGCCAGCAGTTTTAGACAGCCATACAATGAGCAGTTCTTC. Its protein product is CASSFRQPYNEQFF. The V gene is TRBV27, the J gene TRBJ2-1; tentative D call: TRBD1 (5 bases). Per germline, CDR1 MNHEY and CDR2 SMNVEV (reference sequence). The germline V and J ends were trimmed by 3 bases and 4 bases, with 10 bases remaining between them. CDR3 size: 14 residues.

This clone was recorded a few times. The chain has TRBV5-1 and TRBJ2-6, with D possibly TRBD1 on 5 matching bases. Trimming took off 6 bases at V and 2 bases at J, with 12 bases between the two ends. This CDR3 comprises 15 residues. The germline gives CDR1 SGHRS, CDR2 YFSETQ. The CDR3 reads CASTTARAGANVLTF. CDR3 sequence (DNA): TGCGCCAGCACCACGGCCAGGGCTGGGGCCAACGTCCTGACTTTC.

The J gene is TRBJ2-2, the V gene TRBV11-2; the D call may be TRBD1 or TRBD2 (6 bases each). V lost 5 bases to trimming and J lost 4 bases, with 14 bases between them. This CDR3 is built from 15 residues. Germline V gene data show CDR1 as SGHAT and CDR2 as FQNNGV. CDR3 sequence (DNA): TGTGCCAGCAGCCTAGGGGGGCATCGCACCGGGGAGCTGTTTTTT. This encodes CASSLGGHRTGELFF.

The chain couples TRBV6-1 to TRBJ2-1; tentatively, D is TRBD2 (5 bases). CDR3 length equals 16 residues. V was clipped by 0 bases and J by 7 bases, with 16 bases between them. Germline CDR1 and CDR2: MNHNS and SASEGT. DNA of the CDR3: TGTGCCAGCAGTGAAGCGCTGAGCGGACCCCAAAATGAGCAGTTCTTC. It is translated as CASSEALSGPQNEQFF.

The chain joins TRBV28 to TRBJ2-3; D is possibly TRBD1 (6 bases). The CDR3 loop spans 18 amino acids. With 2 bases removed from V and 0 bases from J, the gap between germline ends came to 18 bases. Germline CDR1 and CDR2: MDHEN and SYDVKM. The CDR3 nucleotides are TGTGCCAGCAGTTTAGCATCAGGGGCCCCGTGGAGCACAGATACGCAGTATTTT. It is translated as CASSLASGAPWSTDTQYF.

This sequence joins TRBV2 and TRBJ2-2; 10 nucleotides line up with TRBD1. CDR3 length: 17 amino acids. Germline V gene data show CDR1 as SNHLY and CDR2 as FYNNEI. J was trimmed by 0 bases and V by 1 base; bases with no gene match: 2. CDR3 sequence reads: CASSEGDRGPNTGELFF. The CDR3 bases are TGTGCCAGCAGTGAAGGAGACAGGGGGCCGAACACCGGGGAGCTGTTTTTT.

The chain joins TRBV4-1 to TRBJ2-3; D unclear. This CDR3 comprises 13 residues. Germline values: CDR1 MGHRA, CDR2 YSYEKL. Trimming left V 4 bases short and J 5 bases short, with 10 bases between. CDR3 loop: CASSRPPGDTQYF. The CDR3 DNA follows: TGCGCCAGCAGCCGGCCCCCGGGAGATACGCAGTATTTT.

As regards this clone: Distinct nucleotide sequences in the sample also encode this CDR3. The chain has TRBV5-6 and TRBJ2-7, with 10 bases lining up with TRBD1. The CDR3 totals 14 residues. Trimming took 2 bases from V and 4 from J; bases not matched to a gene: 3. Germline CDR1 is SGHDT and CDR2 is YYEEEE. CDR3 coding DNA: TGTGCCAGCAGCTTAGGGACAGGGGCTTACGAGCAGTACTTC. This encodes CASSLGTGAYEQYF.

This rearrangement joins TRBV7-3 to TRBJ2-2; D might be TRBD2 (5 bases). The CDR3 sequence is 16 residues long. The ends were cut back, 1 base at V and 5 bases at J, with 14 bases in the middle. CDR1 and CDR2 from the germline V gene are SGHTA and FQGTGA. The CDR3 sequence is CASSLRKLAGTGELFF. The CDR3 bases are TGTGCCAGCAGCTTAAGAAAGCTAGCTGGGACCGGGGAGCTGTTTTTT.

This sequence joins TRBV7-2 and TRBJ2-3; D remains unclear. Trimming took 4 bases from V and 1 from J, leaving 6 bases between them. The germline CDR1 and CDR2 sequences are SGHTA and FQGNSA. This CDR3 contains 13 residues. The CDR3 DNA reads TGTGCCAGCAGCTCCTCTGGCACAGATACGCAGTATTTT. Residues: CASSSSGTDTQYF.

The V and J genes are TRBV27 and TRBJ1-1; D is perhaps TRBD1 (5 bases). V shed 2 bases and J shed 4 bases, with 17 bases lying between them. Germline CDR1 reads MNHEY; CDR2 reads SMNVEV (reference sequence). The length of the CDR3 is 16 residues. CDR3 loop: CASSLRGLPDITEAFF. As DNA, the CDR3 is TGTGCCAGCAGTTTACGGGGGTTGCCAGATATCACTGAAGCTTTCTTT.

As DNA, the CDR3 is TGTGCCAGTAGTCGGGGGGCGTCGAACACCGGGGAGCTGTTTTTT. Encoded protein: CASSRGASNTGELFF. This chain links TRBV19 with TRBJ2-2, with D perhaps TRBD2 (7 bases). V gave up 5 bases and J gave up 0 bases, with 10 bases separating them. The length of the CDR3 is 15 residues. Germline CDR1 is LNHDA and CDR2 is SQIVND (reference sequence).

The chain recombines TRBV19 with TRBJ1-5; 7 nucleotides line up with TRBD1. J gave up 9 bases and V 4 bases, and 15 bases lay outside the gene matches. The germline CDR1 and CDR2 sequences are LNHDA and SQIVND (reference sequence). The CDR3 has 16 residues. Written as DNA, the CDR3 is TGTGCCAGTAGTACCCCCCCGGGCCAGGGGGGTCGGCCCCAGCATTTT. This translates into CASSTPPGQGGRPQHF.

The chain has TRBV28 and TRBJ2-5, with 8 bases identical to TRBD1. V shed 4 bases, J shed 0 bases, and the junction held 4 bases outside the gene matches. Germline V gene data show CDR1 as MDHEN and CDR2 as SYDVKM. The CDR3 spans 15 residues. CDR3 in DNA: TGTGCCAGCAGTTCAGGGGGCTACTACCAAGAGACCCAGTACTTC. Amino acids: CASSSGGYYQETQYF.

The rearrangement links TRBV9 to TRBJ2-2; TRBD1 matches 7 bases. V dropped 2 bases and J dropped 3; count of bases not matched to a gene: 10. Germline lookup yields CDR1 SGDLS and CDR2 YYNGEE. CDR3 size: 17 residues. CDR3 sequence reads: CASSVPTGEGYTGELFF. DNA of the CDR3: TGTGCCAGCAGCGTTCCAACAGGGGAAGGGTACACCGGGGAGCTGTTTTTT.

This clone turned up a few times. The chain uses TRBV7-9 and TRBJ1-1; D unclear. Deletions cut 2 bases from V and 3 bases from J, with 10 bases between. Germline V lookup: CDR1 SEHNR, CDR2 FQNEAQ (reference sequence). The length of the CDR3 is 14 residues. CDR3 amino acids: CASSLRRVYTEAFF. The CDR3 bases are TGTGCCAGCAGCTTACGGAGGGTATACACTGAAGCTTTCTTT.

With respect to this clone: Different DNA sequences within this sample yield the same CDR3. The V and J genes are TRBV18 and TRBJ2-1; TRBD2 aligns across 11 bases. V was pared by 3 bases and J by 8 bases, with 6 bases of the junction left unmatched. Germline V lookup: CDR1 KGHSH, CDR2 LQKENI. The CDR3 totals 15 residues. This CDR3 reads CASSPSSGRIDEQFF. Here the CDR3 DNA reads TGTGCCAGCTCACCGTCTAGCGGGAGGATCGATGAGCAGTTCTTC.